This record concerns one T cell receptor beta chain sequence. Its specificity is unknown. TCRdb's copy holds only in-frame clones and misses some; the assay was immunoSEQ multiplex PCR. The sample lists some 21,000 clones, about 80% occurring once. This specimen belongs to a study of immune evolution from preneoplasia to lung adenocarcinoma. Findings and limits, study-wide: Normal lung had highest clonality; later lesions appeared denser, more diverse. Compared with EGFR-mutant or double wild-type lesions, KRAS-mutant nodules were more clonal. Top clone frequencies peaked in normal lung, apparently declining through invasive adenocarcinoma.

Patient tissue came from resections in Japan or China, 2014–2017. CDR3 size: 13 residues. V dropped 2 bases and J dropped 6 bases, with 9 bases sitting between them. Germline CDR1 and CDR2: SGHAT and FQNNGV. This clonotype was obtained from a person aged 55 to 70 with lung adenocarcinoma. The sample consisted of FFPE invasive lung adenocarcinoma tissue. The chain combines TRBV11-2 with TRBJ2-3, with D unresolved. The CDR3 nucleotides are TGTGCCAGCAGCTTAAATTCCGCCGATACGCAGTATTTT. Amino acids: CASSLNSADTQYF.